This T cell receptor beta chain was recorded in a study of blood T cell repertoires in COVID-19. Looking at the study overall: The samples span acute and convalescent COVID-19 from the United States, Italy and Spain.

Seattle cases were enrolled at active infection and followed longitudinally. Authors' processing steps: The assay estimated nucleated cells by amplifying reference gene primers. The table came from immunoSEQ multiplex PCR; TCRdb's copy has only in-frame clones and leaves some out. V and J calls plus clone size are reproduced from that table; the DNA served to infer D and trimming. The table includes under 250,000 clones, 75% to 85% detected once. Trimming took 5 bases from V and 10 from J; bases not matched to a gene: 6. Germline-derived CDR1 and CDR2 are DFQATT and SNEGSKA (reference sequence). This CDR3 has 11 amino acids.

The sequencing input was peripheral blood. The source is a man aged 50 to 60 with COVID-19, enrolled during active disease. The chain links TRBV20-1 to TRBJ1-1, with TRBD1 matching 8 bases. The chain's CDR3 is CSALTGEVAFF. The CDR3 coding sequence is TGCAGTGCTTTGACAGGGGAGGTAGCTTTCTTT.